This T cell receptor beta chain emerged from a study of cytomegalovirus exposure and HLA in healthy donors. Study conclusions and caveats: The study flagged some 170 TCR beta chains as cytomegalovirus-associated.

Note on this clone: Its antigen is not known.

This CDR3 comprises 13 residues. Germline CDR1 is MNHEY and CDR2 is SMNVEV (reference sequence). The V end lost 2 bases, the J end lost 6 bases, and 9 bases lay between the germline ends. The donors comprised healthy bone marrow donors. The PCR contained 60 Vbeta and 13 Jbeta primers. As handled by the study authors: There were about 80 million unique TCR beta chains by a later count, and some 12 million of them were shared. Method: immunoSEQ multiplex PCR; TCRdb's copy keeps in-frame clones and lacks some. V, J and clone size reflect that table, while D and trimming were determined from the DNA. Its table lists around 210,000 clones.

The chain links TRBV27 to TRBJ2-3, with D unclear. Sequencing input: PBMCs. The sequence came from a woman aged 25 to 39 in good health and CMV-seropositive. The CDR3 bases are TGTGCCAGCAGTTTAAGAAACGAGGATACGCAGTATTTT. It specifies CASSLRNEDTQYF.